Described below is a single T cell receptor (beta chain) sequence and its context. Antigen: not known. After removal of 4 bases from V and 4 bases from J, the junction contained 8 bases not matched to a gene. This CDR3 spans 15 amino acids. Germline V gene data show CDR1 as SGHRS and CDR2 as YFSETQ. This sample is drawn from a study of Tregs in tolerant kidney transplant recipients. The study's findings and limits: Changing PCR primers prevented nucleotide comparison between some patients' samples. Biological reproducibility was not directly addressed in this study. Findings come from small patient numbers and require larger validation.

Unstimulated regulatory T cells (CD4+CD25+CD127-), CD4+CD25- non-regulatory cells, CD4 and CD8 cells were FACS-sorted from thawed PBMCs. Profiling relied on immunoSEQ multiplex PCR, and the TCRdb table lists in-frame clones only, not all of them. The sample carries some 80,000 clones, 95% to 98% recorded once. Source: CD4+ T cells from blood, taken before the transplant. This clonotype originated in a human donor who received a combined kidney and bone marrow transplant. The J gene is TRBJ1-2, the V gene TRBV5-1; 9 bases line up with TRBD1. The CDR3 here is CASSPSAGQGYGYTF. CDR3 coding DNA: TGCGCCAGCAGCCCATCCGCGGGACAGGGCTATGGCTACACCTTC.